This is a list of T cell receptor beta chains from one sample in a study of T-cell memory formation after mild COVID-19. TCRdb re-derived calls from the 5' RACE reads in MiXCR, one entry per CDR3 protein. Here the sample spans about 290,000 distinct CDR3 sequences, around a sixth being singletons. The sample comprised PBMCs or a T cell subset sorted from them (not recorded which). Receptor source: a young man who had mild COVID-19 (a few samples of this study predate the infection). Cell type and time point are not known. CDR3s leave out the opening cysteine and the closing phenylalanine or tryptophan. Size is omitted from some rows. Given values are once, few, many or a class for expanded clones.

>TRBV6-2/TRBV6-3|TRBJ2-1|few
ASEGGTDSYNEQF
>TRBV7-8|TRBJ2-1|few
ASSSTSAYNEQF
>TRBV27|TRBJ2-1|few
ASSLSATPPRSYNEQF
>TRBV24-1|TRBJ2-3|few
ATSDGGGSGGWGTDTQY
>TRBV12-3/TRBV12-4|TRBJ1-1|NA
ASRKQGVNTEAF
>TRBV4-3|TRBJ1-4|NA
ASSRTRTVNEKLF
>TRBV12-3/TRBV12-4|TRBJ1-2|few
ASSVDTPN
>TRBV20-1|TRBJ2-7|NA
SARVGMEYEQY
>TRBV7-9|TRBJ2-3|NA
ASSLGPGGTDTQY
>TRBV19|TRBJ1-5|NA
ASSRIDSHNQPQH
>TRBV5-1|TRBJ2-1|many
ASSVLVGGQGADEQF
>TRBV5-1|TRBJ1-1|NA
ASSLAGQGAISAF
>TRBV12-3/TRBV12-4|TRBJ1-3|few
ASSLGRPNSGNTIY
>TRBV20-1|TRBJ1-2|NA
SAEPRATDGYT
>TRBV7-9|TRBJ2-1|few
ASSSEGYNEQF
>TRBV6-2/TRBV6-3|TRBJ2-3|NA
ASSYRRRTDTQY
>TRBV6-1|TRBJ2-4|NA
ASSDRLAGNIQY
>TRBV5-1|TRBJ1-5|NA
ASSPSPGDQPQH
>TRBV6-2/TRBV6-3|TRBJ1-2|many
ASRTGYGYT
>TRBV6-5|TRBJ2-1|few
ASSPVETGGFNEQF
>TRBV18|TRBJ1-2|few
ASSVDRSGYT
>TRBV5-1|TRBJ1-6|few
ASSLEGLNYNSPLH
>TRBV18|TRBJ1-5|few
ASSPTNQPQH
>TRBV6-5|TRBJ1-2|NA
ASRVTALANYGYT
>TRBV4-3|TRBJ2-3|few
ASSQDWATEGGDTQY
>TRBV7-2|TRBJ2-7|many
ASSPRVDSYEQY
>TRBV2|TRBJ1-4|NA
ASAGGDEKLF
>TRBV27|TRBJ1-4|NA
ASSFKRGRGEKLF
>TRBV7-8|TRBJ2-1|NA
ASSAWGGATLNEQS
>TRBV7-2|TRBJ2-7|few
ASSFQAGSSYEQY
>TRBV6-2/TRBV6-3|TRBJ2-1|few
ASSSPGGSGGPYNEQF
>TRBV7-2|TRBJ2-3|few
ASSLAGWRGGLDTQY
>TRBV4-2|TRBJ1-5|NA
ASSQEYEGQPQH
>TRBV3-1|TRBJ1-6|few
ASTPRGQDNSPLH
>TRBV20-1|TRBJ2-1|NA
SATQHNEQF
>TRBV20-1|TRBJ1-2|NA
SVRDRGLGGYT
>TRBV5-1|TRBJ1-1|NA
ASSSDRVGTEAF
>TRBV7-2|TRBJ2-3|few
ASNVGPGFGDTQY
>TRBV15|TRBJ1-4|few
ATSSRGGVREKLF
>TRBV21-1|TRBJ2-3|NA
ASRQSSGGAVRDTQY
>TRBV7-3|TRBJ2-3|few
ASSLTGLDRTDTQY
>TRBV12-3/TRBV12-4|TRBJ1-5|NA
ASSRDRGMNQPQH
>TRBV24-1|TRBJ2-1|NA
ATSDEREQF
>TRBV6-2/TRBV6-3|TRBJ2-3|few
ASRERGGRTDTQY
>TRBV7-2|TRBJ2-5|NA
ASSFGSDETQY
>TRBV28|TRBJ2-3|NA
ASSLRSGGSDTQY
>TRBV20-1|TRBJ1-2|NA
SARWLLYGYT
>TRBV20-1|TRBJ2-7|NA
SAVPGYSYEQY
>TRBV20-1|TRBJ2-1|NA
SATAREQQF
>TRBV20-1|TRBJ1-1|few
SARDYRGGVRTEAF
>TRBV19|TRBJ1-1|NA
ASTLSGVGGTEAF
>TRBV6-6|TRBJ2-5|many
ASRPRGLAGGETQY
>TRBV20-1|TRBJ1-2|few
SASTGNYGYT
>TRBV4-3|TRBJ2-3|few
ASSQKGDTQY
>TRBV5-1|TRBJ2-5|NA
ASTSGPLTGETQY
>TRBV7-2|TRBJ2-2|NA
ASSLARSGMVVF
>TRBV19|TRBJ2-1|NA
ASSGAGGYSYNEQF
>TRBV19|TRBJ1-2|few
ASSIDGRYGYT
>TRBV20-1|TRBJ1-5|few
SARGGRNGRGQPQH